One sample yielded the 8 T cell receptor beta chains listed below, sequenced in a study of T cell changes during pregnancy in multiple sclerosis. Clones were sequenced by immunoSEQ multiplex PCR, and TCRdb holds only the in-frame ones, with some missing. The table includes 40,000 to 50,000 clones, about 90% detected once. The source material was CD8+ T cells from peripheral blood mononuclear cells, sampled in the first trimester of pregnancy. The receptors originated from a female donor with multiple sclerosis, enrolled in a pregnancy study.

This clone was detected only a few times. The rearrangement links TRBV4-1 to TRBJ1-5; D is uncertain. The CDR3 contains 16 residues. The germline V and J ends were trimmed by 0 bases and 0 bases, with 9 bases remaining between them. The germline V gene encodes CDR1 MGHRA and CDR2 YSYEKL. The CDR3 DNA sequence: TGCGCCAGCAGCCAAGATCTCGTAGTTAGCAATCAGCCCCAGCATTTT. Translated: CASSQDLVVSNQPQHF.

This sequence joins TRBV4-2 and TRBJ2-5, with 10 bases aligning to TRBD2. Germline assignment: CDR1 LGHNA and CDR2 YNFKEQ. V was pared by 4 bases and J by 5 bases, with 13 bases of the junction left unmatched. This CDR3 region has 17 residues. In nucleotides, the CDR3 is TGTGCCAGCAGCCCATGGGATGGGCTAGCGGGGGATGAGACCCAGTACTTC. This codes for CASSPWDGLAGDETQYF.

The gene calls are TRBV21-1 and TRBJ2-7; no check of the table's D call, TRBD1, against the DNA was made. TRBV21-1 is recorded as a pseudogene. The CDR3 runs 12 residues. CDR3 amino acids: CASVDSSYEQYF. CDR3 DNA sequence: TGTGCCAGCGTGGACAGTTCCTACGAGCAGTACTTC.

CDR3 coding DNA: TGTGCCAGCAGTTTGGGCCCAGGTGGGGAGCAGTACTTC. The encoded protein is CASSLGPGGEQYF. The gene calls are TRBV6-5 and TRBJ2-7; D call uncertain. The germline V gene encodes CDR1 MNHEY and CDR2 SVGAGI. This CDR3 is built from 13 residues. V lost 4 bases, J lost 7 bases, and 14 bases lay in between.

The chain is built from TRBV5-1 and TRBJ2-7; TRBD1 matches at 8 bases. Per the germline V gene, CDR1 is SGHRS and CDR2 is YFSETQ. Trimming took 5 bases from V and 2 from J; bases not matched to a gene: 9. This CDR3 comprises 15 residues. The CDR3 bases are TGCGCCAGCAGAATCAGCGAGACAGGGGCCTACGAGCAGTACTTC. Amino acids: CASRISETGAYEQYF.

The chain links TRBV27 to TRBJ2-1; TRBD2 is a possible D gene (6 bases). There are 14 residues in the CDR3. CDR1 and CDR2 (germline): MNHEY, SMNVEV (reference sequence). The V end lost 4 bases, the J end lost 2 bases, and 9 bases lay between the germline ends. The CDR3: CASSYRGTYNEQFF. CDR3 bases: TGTGCCAGCAGTTACCGGGGGACCTACAATGAGCAGTTCTTC.

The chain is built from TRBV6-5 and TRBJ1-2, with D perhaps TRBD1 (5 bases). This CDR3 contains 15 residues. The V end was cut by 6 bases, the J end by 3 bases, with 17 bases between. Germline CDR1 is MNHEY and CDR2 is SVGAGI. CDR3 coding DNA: TGTGCCAGCAGCCCAGGGCAGGGCAGACACTATGGCTACACCTTC. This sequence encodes CASSPGQGRHYGYTF.

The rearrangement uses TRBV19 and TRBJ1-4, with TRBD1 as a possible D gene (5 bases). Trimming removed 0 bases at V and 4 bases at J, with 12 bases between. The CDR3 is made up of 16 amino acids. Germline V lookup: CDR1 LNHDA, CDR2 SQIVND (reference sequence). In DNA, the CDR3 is TGTGCCAGTAGTATAGATCTTGGACATTTTAATGAAAAACTGTTTTTT. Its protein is CASSIDLGHFNEKLFF.